This TCR beta chain was sequenced during a study of blood T cell repertoires in COVID-19. This table comes from immunoSEQ multiplex PCR, and its TCRdb copy is limited to in-frame clones, with some not included. Here the sample spans 150,000 to 250,000 clones, about four fifths being singletons. The trim removed 3 bases at V and 3 bases at J, leaving 3 bases unmatched. The CDR3 sequence is 14 residues long. The germline V gene encodes CDR1 SGHNT and CDR2 YYREEE (reference sequence). The V gene is TRBV5-4, the J gene TRBJ1-5, with 7 bases matching TRBD1. The sequenced material came from PBMCs or T cells enriched from blood (not recorded which). This receptor was obtained from a middle-aged man who had recovered from COVID-19. The CDR3 nucleotides are TGTGCCAGCAGCTCGGGACAGCCCAATCAGCCCCAGCATTTT. This translates into CASSSGQPNQPQHF.